This TCR beta chain was captured by sequencing in a study of T cell repertoires in cytomegalovirus infection. Study in general: Both a matching HLA type and CMV infection were indicated by public TCR beta signatures. Overall study results and limits: In two of eight donors, the top clonotype was HLA-C-restricted CMV-specific.

TCRdb re-derived calls from the reads in MiXCR, one entry per CDR3 protein. The data hold about 310,000 distinct CDR3 sequences, with roughly 17% observed a single time. This clonotype showed up just a few times. Its antigen is undetermined. Germline values: CDR1 SGHNT, CDR2 YYREEE (reference sequence). V was shortened by 2 bases and J by 7 bases, with 15 bases between the two germline ends. The CDR3 has 14 residues. Source material: PBMCs. This clonotype originated in a human donor in good health (CMV status not recorded). Some clones in this sample may be carry-over from other donors' samples. This chain connects TRBV5-4 to TRBJ2-5; D gene ambiguous. CDR3 in amino acids: CASSFSAAEGTQYF. Written as DNA, the CDR3 is TGTGCCAGCAGCTTTTCCGCGGCAGAAGGGACCCAGTACTTC.